This passage covers 20 T cell receptor beta chains from one sample sequenced in a study of T cells in Graves' hyperthyroidism and ophthalmopathy. Amplified regions were TCR beta CDR3 sequences from RNA transcripts. With the HTBI primer set, the TCR CDR3 went through a first round of RT-PCR. TCRdb ran MiXCR on the multiplex PCR reads and lists one entry per CDR3 protein. The sample lists around 440,000 distinct CDR3 sequences, approximately 14% seen once, with roughly 7.4% in the top ten. Sequencing was performed on blood. The receptors stem from a young woman with Graves' hyperthyroidism.

To note about this clonotype: One end of the junction does not line up with germline, which may come from a read error. This chain connects TRBV2 to TRBJ2-7, with 7 positions matching TRBD2. The CDR3 is made up of 16 amino acids. The germline V gene has CDR1 SNHLY and CDR2 FYNNEI. The CDR3 loop reads CAISERSGGSSYEQYF. DNA for the CDR3: TGTGCCATCAGTGAGAGGTCGGGAGGCAGCTCCTACGAGCAGTACTTC.

This clonotype was counted many times. The chain carries TRBV6-1 and TRBJ2-2; no definite D call. V was pared by 7 bases and J by 0 bases, with 12 bases between. CDR1 is MNHNS, CDR2 SASEGT, per germline. The CDR3 loop spans 15 amino acids. CDR3 nucleotides: TGTGCCAGCAACCACGACACTACGAACACCGGGGAGCTGTTTTTT. Its translation is CASNHDTTNTGELFF.

This chain uses TRBV6-1 with TRBJ2-1; tentative D call: TRBD2 (5 bases). V lost 6 bases, J lost 2 bases, and 14 bases lay in between. CDR1 and CDR2 from the germline V gene are MNHNS and SASEGT. The CDR3 runs 15 residues. CDR3 sequence reads: CASRLSGLTYNEQFF. CDR3 in DNA: TGTGCCAGCAGACTATCGGGATTAACCTACAATGAGCAGTTCTTC.

This clonotype was counted many times. V usage is TRBV11-3 and J usage is TRBJ1-2, with 10 bases aligning to TRBD1. CDR1 and CDR2 (germline): SGHNT, YENEEA. CDR3 length equals 17 residues. J was trimmed by 3 bases and V by 5 bases; bases with no gene match: 12. The CDR3 DNA follows: TGTGCCAGCAGCGCCTCCGGGACAGGGGCCCTGGACTATGGCTACACCTTC. Protein sequence: CASSASGTGALDYGYTF. The full variable domain, with the rest looked up from reference TRBV11-3 and TRBJ1-2, is EAGVVQSPRYKIIEKKQPVAFWCNPISGHNTLYWYLQNLGQGPELLIRYENEEAVDDSQLPKDRFSAERLKGVDSTLKIQPAELGDSAVYLCASSASGTGALDYGYTFGSGTRLTVV.

Regarding this clonotype: This sequence may be a read error, since a much larger clone differs from it by one base. J is TRBJ2-1 and V is TRBV7-9, with D perhaps TRBD1 or TRBD2 (5 bases each). Germline lookup yields CDR1 SEHNR and CDR2 FQNEAQ (reference sequence). Between the trimmed V and J ends, which lost 4 bases and 8 bases, there was a span of 18 bases. The CDR3 runs 15 residues. The CDR3 DNA reads as TGTGCCAGCAGCTCTCCGGGACCAGCAGTGGATGAGCAGTTCTTC. This codes for CASSSPGPAVDEQFF.

J is TRBJ1-1 and V is TRBV6-1; TRBD1 matches at 8 bases. The germline gives CDR1 MNHNS, CDR2 SASEGT. CDR3 length: 15 residues. Trimming cost V 5 bases and J 8 bases; bases outside gene matches: 13. The CDR3 loop is CASSSPRTGRTEAFF. CDR3 bases: TGTGCCAGCAGTTCCCCTAGGACAGGGCGTACGGAAGCTTTCTTT.

In this sample, this clonotype turned up a few times. The rearrangement joins TRBV20-1 to TRBJ1-2; possible D gene TRBD1, 6 bases. CDR3 length: 14 residues. The ends were cut back, 6 bases at V and 9 bases at J, with 23 bases in the middle. Looked up from germline, CDR1 is DFQATT and CDR2 is SNEGSKA (reference sequence). The CDR3 spells CSADPAQGHNSYTF. Written as DNA, the CDR3 is TGCAGTGCGGACCCGGCACAGGGACATAACAGCTACACCTTC.

This clonotype was seen at least ten times. The gene calls are TRBV20-1 and TRBJ2-1, with no clear D. V gave up 1 base and J gave up 6 bases, with 4 bases separating them. The CDR3 consists of 11 residues. The germline CDR1 and CDR2 sequences are DFQATT and SNEGSKA (reference sequence). Here the CDR3 DNA reads TGCAGTGCTAGAGTTTCCAATGAGCAGTTCTTC. Protein product: CSARVSNEQFF.

The V call is TRBV20-1, the J call TRBJ2-5, with TRBD2 matching 7 bases. The CDR3 is made up of 15 amino acids. Germline V gene sequence: CDR1 DFQATT, CDR2 SNEGSKA (reference sequence). After removal of 5 bases from V and 2 bases from J, the junction contained 11 bases not matched to a gene. The CDR3 nucleotides are TGCAGTGCTCGTACTTTGGGGGGGGATCAAGAGACCCAGTACTTC. This gives the protein CSARTLGGDQETQYF.

This clonotype was observed at least ten times. This chain connects TRBV10-1 to TRBJ2-3; 9 bases align to TRBD2. V shed 0 bases and J 2 bases; nucleotides not matched to a gene: 6. CDR1 WNHNN and CDR2 SYGVQD come from the germline V gene (reference sequence). CDR3 length equals 17 residues. CDR3 residues: CASSESETSGFTDTQYF. The CDR3 nucleotides read TGCGCCAGCAGTGAGTCTGAGACTAGCGGTTTCACAGATACGCAGTATTTT.

The chain combines TRBV19 with TRBJ2-1; the match to TRBD2 covers 8 bases. V lost 8 bases to trimming and J lost 14 bases; unmatched junction nucleotides: 11. Per germline, CDR1 LNHDA and CDR2 SQIVND (reference sequence). This CDR3 region has 12 residues. The CDR3 is CASGGSGSTKFF. In DNA, the CDR3 is TGTGCCAGTGGTGGAAGCGGGAGTACGAAGTTCTTC.

Ten or more counts support this clonotype. The CDR3 loop is CSARQSGGDTQYF. In DNA form, the CDR3 reads TGCAGTGCTAGACAGTCTGGAGGGGATACGCAGTATTTT. V usage is TRBV20-1 and J usage is TRBJ2-3; D is possibly TRBD2 (6 bases). The germline V gene has CDR1 DFQATT and CDR2 SNEGSKA (reference sequence). The CDR3 runs to 13 residues. The V gene lost 2 bases and the J gene lost 6 bases, with 12 bases spanning the gap.

J is TRBJ2-1 and V is TRBV25-1; 8 nucleotides align to TRBD1. Germline-derived CDR1 and CDR2 are MGHDK and SYGVNS. The CDR3 loop spans 16 amino acids. Trimming at V came to 4 bases and at J to 8 bases, leaving 13 bases not matched to a gene. The CDR3 loop is CASSGTPQGARHEQFF. The CDR3 DNA sequence: TGTGCCAGCAGTGGAACCCCGCAGGGGGCCCGTCATGAGCAGTTCTTC.

This clonotype was seen at least ten times. The chain is built from TRBV19 and TRBJ2-3; D is perhaps TRBD1 (6 bases). Germline V lookup: CDR1 LNHDA, CDR2 SQIVND (reference sequence). V was shortened by 5 bases and J by 0 bases, with 12 bases between the two germline ends. The CDR3 totals 15 residues. CDR3 sequence (DNA): TGTGCCAGTAGTCCACAGGGAACTAGCACAGATACGCAGTATTTT. Translating gives CASSPQGTSTDTQYF.

This clonotype was recorded at least ten times. The chain recombines TRBV5-1 with TRBJ2-1; 12 positions match TRBD2. The ends lost 4 bases at V and 7 bases at J; junction bases unmatched: 3. This CDR3 has 14 amino acids. Germline V lookup: CDR1 SGHRS, CDR2 YFSETQ. CDR3 nucleotides: TGCGCCAGCAGCGTAGGACTAGCGGGGAATGAGCAGTTCTTC. It codes for CASSVGLAGNEQFF.

This clonotype was seen many times. J is TRBJ1-2 and V is TRBV30; no reliable D call. V lost 0 bases and J 5 bases, leaving 4 bases between the germline ends. The CDR3 extends over 11 amino acids. The germline V gene encodes CDR1 GTSNPN and CDR2 SVGIG (reference sequence). CDR3 sequence: CAWSVDYGYTF. CDR3 bases: TGTGCCTGGAGTGTTGATTATGGCTACACCTTC.

This clonotype was seen at least ten times. The chain combines TRBV10-2 with TRBJ2-5; D might be TRBD2 (5 bases). V shed 7 bases and J shed 5 bases, with 14 bases lying between them. The length of the CDR3 is 13 residues. CDR1 WSHSY and CDR2 SAAADI come from the germline V gene. CDR3: CASKPSGGETQYF. In DNA form, the CDR3 reads TGCGCCAGCAAACCCAGCGGTGGGGAGACCCAGTACTTC.

This clonotype occurred many times. The rearrangement joins TRBV11-3 to TRBJ2-3; a possible D gene is TRBD2 (6 bases). Deletions cut 1 base from V and 1 base from J, with 9 bases between. CDR3 length: 15 residues. Germline V lookup: CDR1 SGHNT, CDR2 YENEEA. CDR3 sequence (DNA): TGTGCCAGCAGCTTAGGGACTACAGGCACAGATACGCAGTATTTT. Protein product: CASSLGTTGTDTQYF.

This clonotype was recorded at least ten times. The rearrangement links TRBV30 to TRBJ1-1; D remains unclear. From germline, CDR1 is GTSNPN and CDR2 SVGIG (reference sequence). Trimming took off 0 bases at V and 0 bases at J, with 11 bases between the two ends. The CDR3 loop spans 15 amino acids. The CDR3: CAWSVRTLLNTEAFF. CDR3 in DNA: TGTGCCTGGAGTGTACGGACGCTATTGAACACTGAAGCTTTCTTT.

This clonotype has a count of ten or more. This sequence joins TRBV20-1 and TRBJ1-1; D not resolved. CDR1 is DFQATT, CDR2 SNEGSKA, per germline (reference sequence). The CDR3 loop spans 12 amino acids. Trimming stripped 5 bases from V and 1 base from J, with 8 bases between. The CDR3 DNA follows: TGCAGTGCTCCAGACGCGAACACTGAAGCTTTCTTT. As protein: CSAPDANTEAFF.